The T cell receptor (beta chain) under discussion was sequenced for a study of metastatic and nonmetastatic thyroid tumors. The study's findings and limits: In both blood and tumor samples, TCR beta diversity was reported significantly higher for malignant than benign nodules.

Until they underwent thyroid surgery, no patient had received any treatment. TCRdb recomputed clones from the PCR reads via MiXCR. This table holds 20,000 to 25,000 clones, approximately 20% found once. Comments on this clone: Its antigen is not known.

The receptor was derived from a female donor with papillary thyroid cancer or a benign thyroid nodule (not recorded which). Some clones in this sample may be carry-over from other donors' samples. The specimen sequenced was blood.

The chain's CDR3 is CSARLAWGYLFHEQYF. CDR3 sequence (DNA): TGCAGTGCTAGACTAGCGTGGGGGTATTTATTCCACGAGCAGTACTTC. This chain links TRBV20-1 with TRBJ2-7; D is perhaps TRBD2 (6 bases). CDR3 length: 16 residues. V shed 2 bases and J shed 5 bases, with 22 bases lying between them. CDR1 and CDR2 (germline): DFQATT, SNEGSKA (reference sequence).